The 11 T cell receptor beta chains presented below share a single source sample, sequenced in a study of T-cell memory formation after mild COVID-19. One entry per CDR3 protein, called by TCRdb with MiXCR from the 5' RACE reads. The sample yields about 250,000 distinct CDR3 sequences, 15% seen once. The sample taken for sequencing was PBMCs or a T cell subset sorted from them (not recorded which). The receptor set was obtained from an adult woman who had mild COVID-19 (a few samples of this study predate the infection). Cell type and time point are not known.

This clonotype showed up just a few times. This chain connects TRBV7-3 to TRBJ2-1; D unresolved. CDR1 and CDR2 from the germline V gene are SGHTA and FQGTGA. Trimming took 1 base from V and 2 from J, leaving 9 bases between them. The CDR3 length is 15 residues. CDR3 DNA sequence: TGTGCCAGCAGCTTAAGTGCGGACCCCTACAATGAGCAGTTCTTC. It specifies CASSLSADPYNEQFF.

The gene calls are TRBV20-1 and TRBJ1-6; D remains unclear. This CDR3 spans 14 amino acids. CDR1 is DFQATT, CDR2 SNEGSKA, per germline (reference sequence). V was shortened by 3 bases and J by 4 bases, with 10 bases between the two germline ends. The CDR3 sequence is CSARLGHYNSPLHF. The CDR3 bases are TGCAGTGCTAGGTTGGGCCATTATAATTCACCCCTCCACTTT.

The rearrangement joins TRBV5-1 to TRBJ2-2, with D perhaps TRBD1 or TRBD2 (5 bases each). V was clipped by 4 bases and J by 4 bases, with 14 bases between them. This CDR3 region has 15 residues. Germline V gene data show CDR1 as SGHRS and CDR2 as YFSETQ. CDR3 loop: CASSPGTGITGELFF. In DNA form, the CDR3 reads TGCGCCAGCAGCCCCGGGACGGGGATCACCGGGGAGCTGTTTTTT.

This clonotype was observed a few times. The CDR3 loop reads CASSLDGTGGAETQYF. As DNA, the CDR3 is TGTGCCAGCAGCTTGGACGGGACAGGGGGCGCGGAGACCCAGTACTTC. The rearrangement joins TRBV5-4 to TRBJ2-5; 12 bases fit TRBD1. Germline V lookup: CDR1 SGHNT, CDR2 YYREEE (reference sequence). Trimming cost V 0 bases and J 5 bases; bases outside gene matches: 5. The CDR3 has 16 residues.

A few counts support this clonotype. CDR3 in amino acids: CASSGHDLTYEQYF. As DNA, the CDR3 is TGTGCCAGCAGTGGTCACGACTTAACCTACGAGCAGTACTTC. The gene calls are TRBV6-1 and TRBJ2-7; no firm D call. Trimming left V 4 bases short and J 2 bases short, with 12 bases between. Germline assignment: CDR1 MNHNS and CDR2 SASEGT. The CDR3 sequence is 14 residues long.

This clonotype was seen a handful of times. The V call is TRBV15, the J call TRBJ2-4; TRBD2 is a possible D gene (5 bases). V lost 0 bases, J lost 9 bases, and 6 bases lay in between. This CDR3 has 12 amino acids. Germline CDR1 is LNHNV and CDR2 is YYDKDF (reference sequence). The chain's CDR3 is CATSRDEGIQYF. CDR3 in DNA: TGTGCCACCAGCAGAGATGAGGGCATTCAGTACTTC.

CDR3 region: CATSDSAGTIYF. CDR3 bases: TGTGCCACCAGTGATTCCGCCGGCACCATATATTTT. The chain is built from TRBV24-1 and TRBJ1-3, with D hard to call. This CDR3 region has 12 residues. Trimming shortened V by 2 bases and J by 9 bases, and 7 bases separated the two germline ends. From germline, CDR1 is KGHDR and CDR2 SFDVKD.

The chain employs TRBV7-2 and TRBJ1-1; no clear D. The CDR3 sequence is 14 residues long. The V gene lost 5 bases and the J gene lost 8 bases, with 18 bases spanning the gap. Germline CDR1 SGHTA, CDR2 FQGNSA. CDR3 region: CASSQHGSPGEAFF. As DNA, the CDR3 is TGTGCCAGCAGCCAACATGGGAGTCCGGGCGAAGCTTTCTTT.

The chain is built from TRBV29-1 and TRBJ2-5; TRBD2 is a possible D gene (6 bases). V was pared by 8 bases and J by 2 bases, with 12 bases between. The CDR3 has 12 residues. Germline V lookup: CDR1 SQVTM, CDR2 ANQGSEA. The CDR3 region has the DNA TGCAGCTCCGGGGGTGGTCAAGAGACCCAGTACTTC. This encodes CSSGGGQETQYF. The whole variable domain, filled in from reference TRBV29-1 and TRBJ2-5, reads SAVISQKPSRDICQRGTSLTIQCQVDSQVTMMFWYRQQPGQSLTLIATANQGSEATYESGFVIDKFPISRPNLTFSTLTVSNMSPEDSSIYLCSSGGGQETQYFGPGTRLLVL.

This clonotype was seen more than once but under ten times. The chain couples TRBV18 to TRBJ1-1, with 8 nucleotides matching TRBD1. Germline V gene data show CDR1 as KGHSH and CDR2 as LQKENI. The CDR3 has 15 residues. V was clipped by 3 bases and J by 8 bases; unmatched bases: 11. The CDR3 DNA follows: TGTGCCAGCTCACCCGGGACAGGAAGAGCACCCGAAGCTTTCTTT. Amino acid sequence: CASSPGTGRAPEAFF.

This clonotype was counted ten times or more. The rearrangement uses TRBV7-9 and TRBJ2-5; D call uncertain. V dropped 5 bases and J dropped 1 base, with 8 bases sitting between them. CDR3 length equals 13 residues. Germline V CDR1 and CDR2: SEHNR, FQNEAQ (reference sequence). For the CDR3, the DNA is TGTGCCAGCAGCCCCGTTCCCCAAGAGACCCAGTACTTC. Translated: CASSPVPQETQYF.